Described below is a single T cell receptor beta chain sequence and its context. The antigen remains undetermined. This sample stems from a study of OX40 agonist ivuxolimab in advanced cancers. Whole-study context: Three patients showed partial responses: one hepatocellular carcinoma and two cutaneous melanoma cases. General observations from the study: Among the nonresponders, some also had low normalized T-cell clonal expansion. At 0.1 to 3.0 mg/kg, CD4+ and CD8+ blood T cells expanded clonally by week 6.

The table came from immunoSEQ multiplex PCR; TCRdb's copy has only in-frame clones and leaves some out. The sample shows roughly 35,000 clones, around 87% of them seen only once. The CDR3 spans 13 residues. Losses at the gene ends were 2 bases for V and 7 bases for J; bases not matched to a gene: 2. Germline V gene data show CDR1 as SGHAT and CDR2 as FQNNGV. This chain joins TRBV11-2 and TRBJ2-1; 7 bases map to TRBD1. Material: CD4+ or CD8+ T cells sorted from blood, obtained in a trial of the OX40 agonist ivuxolimab. The sequence was obtained from an adult with an advanced solid tumor such as melanoma, head and neck, liver or kidney cancer. The CDR3 nucleotides read TGTGCCAGCAGCTTAAACAGGGGTAATGAGCAGTTCTTC. Translating gives CASSLNRGNEQFF.